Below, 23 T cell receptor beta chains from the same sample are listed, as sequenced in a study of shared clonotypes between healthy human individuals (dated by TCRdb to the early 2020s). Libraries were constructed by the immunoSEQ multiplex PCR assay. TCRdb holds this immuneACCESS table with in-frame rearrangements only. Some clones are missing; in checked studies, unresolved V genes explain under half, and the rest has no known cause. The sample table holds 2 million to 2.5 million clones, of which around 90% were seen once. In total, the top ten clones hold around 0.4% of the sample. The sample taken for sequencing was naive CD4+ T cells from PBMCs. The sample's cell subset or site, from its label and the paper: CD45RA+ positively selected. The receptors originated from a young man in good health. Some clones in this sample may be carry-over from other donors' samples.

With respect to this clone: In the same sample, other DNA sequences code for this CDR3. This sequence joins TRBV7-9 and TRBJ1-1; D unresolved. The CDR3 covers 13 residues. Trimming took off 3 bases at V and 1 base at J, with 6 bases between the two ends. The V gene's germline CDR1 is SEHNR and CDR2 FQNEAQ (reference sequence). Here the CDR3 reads CASSFDPNTEAFF. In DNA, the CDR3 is TGTGCCAGCAGCTTTGACCCGAACACTGAAGCTTTCTTT. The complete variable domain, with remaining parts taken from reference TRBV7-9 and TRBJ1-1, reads DTGVSQNPRHKITKRGQNVTFRCDPISEHNRLYWYRQTLGQGPEFLTYFQNEAQLEKSRLLSDRFSAERPKGSFSTLEIQRTEQGDSAMYLCASSFDPNTEAFFGQGTRLTVV.

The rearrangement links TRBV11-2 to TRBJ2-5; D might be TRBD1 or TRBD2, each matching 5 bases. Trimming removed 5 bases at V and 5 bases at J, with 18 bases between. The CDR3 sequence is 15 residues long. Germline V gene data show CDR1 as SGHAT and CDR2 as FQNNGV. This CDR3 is CASSKSAGATETQYF. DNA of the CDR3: TGTGCCAGCAGCAAATCCGCCGGGGCCACGGAGACCCAGTACTTC.

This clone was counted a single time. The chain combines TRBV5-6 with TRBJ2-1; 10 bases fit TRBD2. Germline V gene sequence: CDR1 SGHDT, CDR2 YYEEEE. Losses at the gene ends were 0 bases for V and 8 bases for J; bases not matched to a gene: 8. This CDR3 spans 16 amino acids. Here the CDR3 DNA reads TGTGCCAGCAGCTTGGCCAGGCTAGCGGGAGTGGATGAGCAGTTCTTC. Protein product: CASSLARLAGVDEQFF.

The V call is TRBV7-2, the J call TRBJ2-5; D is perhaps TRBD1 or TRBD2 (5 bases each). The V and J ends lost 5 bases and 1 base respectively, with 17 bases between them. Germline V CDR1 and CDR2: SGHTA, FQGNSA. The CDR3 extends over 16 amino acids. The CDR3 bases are TGTGCCAGCAGCCCGGGGCCCTCGGCCTCCCAAGAGACCCAGTACTTC. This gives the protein CASSPGPSASQETQYF.

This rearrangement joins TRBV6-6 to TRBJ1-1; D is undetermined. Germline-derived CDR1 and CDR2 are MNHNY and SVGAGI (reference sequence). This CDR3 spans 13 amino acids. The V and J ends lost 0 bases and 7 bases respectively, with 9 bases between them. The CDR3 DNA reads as TGTGCCAGCAGTTACTCGGAGAGGGTTGAAGCTTTCTTT. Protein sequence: CASSYSERVEAFF.

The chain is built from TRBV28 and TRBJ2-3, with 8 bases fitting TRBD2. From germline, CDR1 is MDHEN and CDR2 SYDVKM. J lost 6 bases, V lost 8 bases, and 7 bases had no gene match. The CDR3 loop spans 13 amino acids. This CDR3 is CASWSGRWDTQYF. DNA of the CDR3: TGTGCCAGCTGGAGCGGGAGATGGGATACGCAGTATTTT. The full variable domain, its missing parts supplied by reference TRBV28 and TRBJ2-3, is DVKVTQSSRYLVKRTGEKVFLECVQDMDHENMFWYRQDPGLGLRLIYFSYDVKMKEKGDIPEGYSVSREKKERFSLILESASTNQTSMYLCASWSGRWDTQYFGPGTRLTVL.

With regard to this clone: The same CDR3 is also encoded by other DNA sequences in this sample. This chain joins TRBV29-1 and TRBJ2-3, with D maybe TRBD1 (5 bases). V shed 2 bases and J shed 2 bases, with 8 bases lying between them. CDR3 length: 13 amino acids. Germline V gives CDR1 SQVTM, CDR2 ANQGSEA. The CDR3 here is CSVETGSTDTQYF. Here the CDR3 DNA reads TGCAGCGTTGAAACAGGATCCACAGATACGCAGTATTTT.

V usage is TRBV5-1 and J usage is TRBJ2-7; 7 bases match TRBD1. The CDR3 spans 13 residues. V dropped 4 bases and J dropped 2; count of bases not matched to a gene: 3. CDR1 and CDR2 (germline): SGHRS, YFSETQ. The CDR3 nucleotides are TGCGCCAGCAGCGAGGGGGCTCCCTACGAGCAGTACTTC. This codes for CASSEGAPYEQYF.

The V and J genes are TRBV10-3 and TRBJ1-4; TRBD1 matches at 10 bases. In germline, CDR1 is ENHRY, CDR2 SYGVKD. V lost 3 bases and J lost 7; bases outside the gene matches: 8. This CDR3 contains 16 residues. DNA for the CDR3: TGTGCCATCAGTGACCACCAGACAGGGGGCGGTGAAAAACTGTTTTTT. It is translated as CAISDHQTGGGEKLFF.

The CDR3 sequence is CASSTEREKLFF. The CDR3 coding sequence is TGTGCCAGTAGTACGGAGAGAGAAAAACTGTTTTTT. J is TRBJ1-4 and V is TRBV19; D not resolved. The ends were cut back, 4 bases at V and 8 bases at J, with 8 bases in the middle. In germline, CDR1 is LNHDA, CDR2 SQIVND (reference sequence). The CDR3 covers 12 residues.

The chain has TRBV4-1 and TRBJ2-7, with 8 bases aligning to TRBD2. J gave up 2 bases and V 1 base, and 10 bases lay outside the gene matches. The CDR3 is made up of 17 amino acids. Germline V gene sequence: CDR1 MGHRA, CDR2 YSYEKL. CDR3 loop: CASSQVYPSGSTYEQYF. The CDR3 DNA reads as TGCGCCAGCAGCCAAGTGTATCCTAGCGGGTCGACCTACGAGCAGTACTTC.

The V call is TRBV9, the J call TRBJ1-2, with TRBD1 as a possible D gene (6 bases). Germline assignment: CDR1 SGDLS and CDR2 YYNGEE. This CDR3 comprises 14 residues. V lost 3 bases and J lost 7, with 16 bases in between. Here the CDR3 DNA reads TGTGCCAGCAGCGAAAGGACAGTAATGAGTGGCTACACCTTC. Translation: CASSERTVMSGYTF.

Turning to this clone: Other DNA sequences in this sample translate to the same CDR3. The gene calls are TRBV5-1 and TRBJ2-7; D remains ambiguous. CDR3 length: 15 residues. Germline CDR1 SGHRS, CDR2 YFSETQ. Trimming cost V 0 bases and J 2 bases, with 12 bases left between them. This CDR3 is CASSLGGALTYEQYF. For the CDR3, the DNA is TGCGCCAGCAGCTTGGGAGGAGCCCTTACCTACGAGCAGTACTTC.

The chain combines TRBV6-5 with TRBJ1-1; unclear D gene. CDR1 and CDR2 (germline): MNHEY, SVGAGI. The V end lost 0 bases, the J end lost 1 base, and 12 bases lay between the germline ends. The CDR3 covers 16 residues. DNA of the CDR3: TGTGCCAGCAGTTACTCGCGAGGGTCACCGAACACTGAAGCTTTCTTT. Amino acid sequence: CASSYSRGSPNTEAFF.

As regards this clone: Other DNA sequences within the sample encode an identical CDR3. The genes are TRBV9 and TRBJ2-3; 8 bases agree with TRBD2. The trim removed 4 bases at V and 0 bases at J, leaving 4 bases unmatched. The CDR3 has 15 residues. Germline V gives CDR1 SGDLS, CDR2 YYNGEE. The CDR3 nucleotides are TGTGCCAGCAGCTCTTCTAGCGGGAGCACAGATACGCAGTATTTT. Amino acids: CASSSSSGSTDTQYF.

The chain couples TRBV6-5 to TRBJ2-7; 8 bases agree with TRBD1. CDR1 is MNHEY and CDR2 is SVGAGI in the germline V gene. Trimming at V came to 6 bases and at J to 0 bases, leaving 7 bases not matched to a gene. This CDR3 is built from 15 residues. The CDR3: CASRQTGEYSYEQYF. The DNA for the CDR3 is TGTGCCAGCAGGCAGACAGGGGAGTACTCCTACGAGCAGTACTTC.

CDR3 protein: CASTVHVPNTEAFF. CDR3 sequence (DNA): TGTGCCAGCACCGTACATGTCCCGAACACTGAAGCTTTCTTT. This chain connects TRBV28 to TRBJ1-1, with D unresolved. Trimming left V 7 bases short and J 1 base short, with 13 bases between. The CDR3 length is 14 residues. Germline CDR1 and CDR2: MDHEN and SYDVKM.

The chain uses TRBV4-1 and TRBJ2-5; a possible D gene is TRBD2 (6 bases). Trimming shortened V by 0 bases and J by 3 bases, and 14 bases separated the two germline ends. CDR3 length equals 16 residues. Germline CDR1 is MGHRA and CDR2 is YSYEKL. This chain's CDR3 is CASSQERTGTEETQYF. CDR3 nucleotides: TGCGCCAGCAGCCAAGAGAGGACGGGGACTGAAGAGACCCAGTACTTC.

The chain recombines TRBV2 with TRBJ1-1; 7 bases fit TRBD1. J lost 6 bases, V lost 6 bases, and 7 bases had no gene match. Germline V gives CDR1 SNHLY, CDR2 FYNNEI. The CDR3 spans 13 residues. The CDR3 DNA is TGTGCCAGCAGAGACGACAGGGAGGCTGAAGCTTTCTTT. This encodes CASRDDREAEAFF.

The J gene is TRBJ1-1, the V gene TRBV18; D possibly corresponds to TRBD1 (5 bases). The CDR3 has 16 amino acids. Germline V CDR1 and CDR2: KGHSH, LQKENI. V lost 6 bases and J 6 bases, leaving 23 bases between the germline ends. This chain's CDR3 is CASSPGVGREVAEAFF. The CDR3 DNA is TGTGCCAGCTCCCCCGGTGTAGGCAGGGAGGTGGCTGAAGCTTTCTTT.

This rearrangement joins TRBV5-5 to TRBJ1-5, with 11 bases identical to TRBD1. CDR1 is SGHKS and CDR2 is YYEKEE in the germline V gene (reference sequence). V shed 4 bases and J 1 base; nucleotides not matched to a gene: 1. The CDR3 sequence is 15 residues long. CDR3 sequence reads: CASSRDRGSNQPQHF. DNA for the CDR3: TGTGCCAGCAGCCGGGACAGGGGGAGCAATCAGCCCCAGCATTTT. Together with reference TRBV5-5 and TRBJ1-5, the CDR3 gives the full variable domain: DAGVTQSPTHLIKTRGQQVTLRCSPISGHKSVSWYQQVLGQGPQFIFQYYEKEERGRGNFPDRFSARQFPNYSSELNVNALLLGDSALYLCASSRDRGSNQPQHFGDGTRLSIL.

CDR3 DNA sequence: TGCGCCAGCAGCCGGCGGCGCGGACAGGTGTCCTACGAGCAGTACTTC. Its translation: CASSRRRGQVSYEQYF. This chain joins TRBV4-3 and TRBJ2-7, with 7 bases aligning to TRBD1. The germline CDR1 and CDR2 sequences are LGHNA and YSLEER. The CDR3 has 16 residues. Unmatched junction bases numbered 10, after V lost 4 bases and J lost 1 base.

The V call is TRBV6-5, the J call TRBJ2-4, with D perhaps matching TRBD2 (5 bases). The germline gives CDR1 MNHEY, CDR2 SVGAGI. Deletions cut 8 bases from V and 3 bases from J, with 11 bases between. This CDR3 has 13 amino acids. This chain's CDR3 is CASALAGKNIQYF. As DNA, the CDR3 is TGTGCCAGCGCCCTGGCGGGCAAAAACATTCAGTACTTC.